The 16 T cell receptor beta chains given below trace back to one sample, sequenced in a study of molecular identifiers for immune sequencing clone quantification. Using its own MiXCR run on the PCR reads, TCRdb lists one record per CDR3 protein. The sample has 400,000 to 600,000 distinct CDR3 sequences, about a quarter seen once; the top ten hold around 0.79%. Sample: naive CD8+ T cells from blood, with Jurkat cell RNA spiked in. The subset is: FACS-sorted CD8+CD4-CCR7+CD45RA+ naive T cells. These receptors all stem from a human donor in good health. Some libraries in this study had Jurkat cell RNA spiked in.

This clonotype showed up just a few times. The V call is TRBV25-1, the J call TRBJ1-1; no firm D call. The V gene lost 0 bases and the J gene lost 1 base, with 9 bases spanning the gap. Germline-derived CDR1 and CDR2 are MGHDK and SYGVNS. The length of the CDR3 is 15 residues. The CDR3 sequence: CASSEYGVGNTEAFF. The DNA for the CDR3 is TGTGCCAGCAGTGAATATGGGGTAGGGAACACTGAAGCTTTCTTT.

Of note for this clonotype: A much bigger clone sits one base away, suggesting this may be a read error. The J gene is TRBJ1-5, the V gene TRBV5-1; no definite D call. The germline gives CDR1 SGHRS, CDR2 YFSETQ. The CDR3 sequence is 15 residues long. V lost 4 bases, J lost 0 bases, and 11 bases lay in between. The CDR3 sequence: CASSATVVSNQPQHF. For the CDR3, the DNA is TGCGCCAGCAGCGCCACAGTGGTTAGCAATCAGCCCCAGCATTTT.

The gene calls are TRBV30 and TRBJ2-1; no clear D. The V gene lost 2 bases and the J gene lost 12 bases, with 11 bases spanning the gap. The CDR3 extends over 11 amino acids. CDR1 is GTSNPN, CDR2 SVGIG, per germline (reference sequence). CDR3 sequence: CAWSSPVGQFF. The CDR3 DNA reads TGTGCCTGGAGTTCCCCGGTTGGGCAGTTCTTC.

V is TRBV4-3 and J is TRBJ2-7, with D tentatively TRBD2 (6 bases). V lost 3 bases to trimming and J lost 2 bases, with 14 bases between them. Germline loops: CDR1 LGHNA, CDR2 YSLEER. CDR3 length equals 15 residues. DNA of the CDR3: TGCGCCAGCAGCCATCGGGACTCACCGACCTACGAGCAGTACTTC. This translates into CASSHRDSPTYEQYF.

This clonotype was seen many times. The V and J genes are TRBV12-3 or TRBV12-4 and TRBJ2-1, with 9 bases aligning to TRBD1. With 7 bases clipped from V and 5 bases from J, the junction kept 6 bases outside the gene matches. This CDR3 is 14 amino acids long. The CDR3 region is CASTPDRGHNEQFF. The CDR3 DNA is TGTGCCAGCACCCCGGACAGGGGCCACAATGAGCAGTTCTTC.

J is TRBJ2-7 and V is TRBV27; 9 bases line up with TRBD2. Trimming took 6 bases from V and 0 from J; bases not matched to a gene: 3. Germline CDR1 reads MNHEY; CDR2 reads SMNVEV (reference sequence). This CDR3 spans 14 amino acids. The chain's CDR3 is CASSAGGVSYEQYF. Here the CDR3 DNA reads TGTGCCAGCAGCGCGGGAGGGGTCTCCTACGAGCAGTACTTC.

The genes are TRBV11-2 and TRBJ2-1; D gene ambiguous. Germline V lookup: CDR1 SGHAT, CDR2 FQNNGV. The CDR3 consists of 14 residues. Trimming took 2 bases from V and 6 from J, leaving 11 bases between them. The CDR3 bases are TGTGCCAGCAGCTTATCGGCCCCCAGCAATGAGCAGTTCTTC. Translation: CASSLSAPSNEQFF.

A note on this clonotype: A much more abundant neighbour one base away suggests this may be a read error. This CDR3 reads CSARDSAGGGSPLHF. The DNA for the CDR3 is TGCAGTGCTAGAGATTCGGCAGGGGGGGGTTCACCCCTCCACTTT. The chain recombines TRBV20-1 with TRBJ1-6; 7 bases align to TRBD1. The CDR3 has 15 residues. Germline V gives CDR1 DFQATT, CDR2 SNEGSKA (reference sequence). V shed 0 bases and J 9 bases; nucleotides not matched to a gene: 8.

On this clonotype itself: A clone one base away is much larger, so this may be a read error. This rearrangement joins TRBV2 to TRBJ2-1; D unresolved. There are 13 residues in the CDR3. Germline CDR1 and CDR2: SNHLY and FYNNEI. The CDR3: CAGRPAAYNEQFF. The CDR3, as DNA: TGTGCCGGCAGGCCCGCGGCCTACAATGAGCAGTTCTTC.

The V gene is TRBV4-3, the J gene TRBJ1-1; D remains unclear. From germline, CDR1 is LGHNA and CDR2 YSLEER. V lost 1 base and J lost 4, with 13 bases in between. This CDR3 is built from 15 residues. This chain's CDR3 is CASSQGAGMITEAFF. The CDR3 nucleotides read TGCGCCAGCAGCCAAGGGGCAGGCATGATCACTGAAGCTTTCTTT.

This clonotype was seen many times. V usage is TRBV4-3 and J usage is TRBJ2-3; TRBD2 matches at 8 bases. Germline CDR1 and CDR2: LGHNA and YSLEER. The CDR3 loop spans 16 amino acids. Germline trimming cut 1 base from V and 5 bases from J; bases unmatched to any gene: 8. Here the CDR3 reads CASSQAQRELVDTQYF. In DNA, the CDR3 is TGCGCCAGCAGCCAAGCCCAGCGGGAGTTGGTAGATACGCAGTATTTT.

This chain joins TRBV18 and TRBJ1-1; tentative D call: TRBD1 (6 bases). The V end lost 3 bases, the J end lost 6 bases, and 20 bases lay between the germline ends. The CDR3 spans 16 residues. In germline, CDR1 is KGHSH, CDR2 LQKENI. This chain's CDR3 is CASSPDLGAGNPEAFF. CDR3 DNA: TGTGCCAGCTCACCCGATTTGGGGGCCGGTAACCCTGAAGCTTTCTTT.

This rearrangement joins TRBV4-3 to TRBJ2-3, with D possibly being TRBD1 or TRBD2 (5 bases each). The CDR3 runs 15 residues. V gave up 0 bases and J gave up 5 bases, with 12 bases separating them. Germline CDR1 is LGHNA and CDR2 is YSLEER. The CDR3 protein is CASSQDIGAQDTQYF. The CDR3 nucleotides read TGCGCCAGCAGCCAAGATATCGGGGCCCAAGATACGCAGTATTTT.

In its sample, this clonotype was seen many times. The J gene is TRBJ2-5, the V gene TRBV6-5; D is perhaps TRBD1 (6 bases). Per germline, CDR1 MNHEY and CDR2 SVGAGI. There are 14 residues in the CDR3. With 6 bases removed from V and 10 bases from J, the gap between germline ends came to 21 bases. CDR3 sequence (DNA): TGTGCCAGCAGCCCGAACGACCTTACAGGGAACCAGTACTTC. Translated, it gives CASSPNDLTGNQYF.

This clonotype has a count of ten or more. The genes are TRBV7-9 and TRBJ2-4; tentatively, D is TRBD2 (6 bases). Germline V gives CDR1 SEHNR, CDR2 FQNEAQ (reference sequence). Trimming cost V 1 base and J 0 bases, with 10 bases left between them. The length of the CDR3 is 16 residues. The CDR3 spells CASSLVEGQAKNIQYF. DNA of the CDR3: TGTGCCAGCAGCTTAGTGGAGGGGCAAGCCAAAAACATTCAGTACTTC.

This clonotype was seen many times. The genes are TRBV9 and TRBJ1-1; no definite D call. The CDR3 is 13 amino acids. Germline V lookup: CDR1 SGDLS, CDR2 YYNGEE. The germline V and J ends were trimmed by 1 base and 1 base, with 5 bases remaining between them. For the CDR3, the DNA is TGTGCCAGCAGCGTAAACAGGAACACTGAAGCTTTCTTT. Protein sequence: CASSVNRNTEAFF.